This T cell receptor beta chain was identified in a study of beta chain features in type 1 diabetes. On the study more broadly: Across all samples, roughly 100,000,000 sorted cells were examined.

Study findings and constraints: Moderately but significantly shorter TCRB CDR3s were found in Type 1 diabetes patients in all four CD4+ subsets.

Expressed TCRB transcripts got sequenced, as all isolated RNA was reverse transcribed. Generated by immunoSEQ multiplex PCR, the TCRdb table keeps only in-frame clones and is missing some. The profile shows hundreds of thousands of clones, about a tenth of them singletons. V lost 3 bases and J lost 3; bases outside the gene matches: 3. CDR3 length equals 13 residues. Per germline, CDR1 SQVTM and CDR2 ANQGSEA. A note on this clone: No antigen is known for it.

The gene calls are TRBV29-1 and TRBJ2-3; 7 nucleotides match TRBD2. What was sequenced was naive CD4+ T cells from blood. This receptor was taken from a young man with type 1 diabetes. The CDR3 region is CSVENGGTDTQYF. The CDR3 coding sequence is TGCAGCGTTGAGAACGGGGGGACAGATACGCAGTATTTT.